The 5 T cell receptor beta chains reported below all come from one sample, sequenced in a study of monozygotic twins with inflammatory bowel disease. TCRdb reprocessed the 5' RACE reads; each CDR3 protein has one entry and no DNA is given. This table lists around 450,000 distinct CDR3 sequences. Sequenced input: blood. These TCRs come from a human donor with ulcerative colitis or Crohn's disease, or a healthy co-twin of an affected twin (not recorded which).

This sequence joins TRBV12-3 or TRBV12-4 and TRBJ1-1. This CDR3 has 14 amino acids. The CDR3 region is CASNIREANTEAFF.

The rearrangement uses TRBV28 and TRBJ2-1; lacking DNA, the TRBD2 call made by TCRdb goes unchecked. This CDR3 comprises 17 residues. Germline assignment: CDR1 MDHEN and CDR2 SYDVKM. CDR3 loop: CASRTFKQEGFGDEQFF.

This chain uses TRBV7-2 with TRBJ2-7; the TRBD2 assignment by TCRdb is unverifiable without DNA. CDR3 length: 16 residues. CDR1 is SGHTA and CDR2 is FQGNSA in the germline V gene. CDR3 amino acids: CASSLAGRETLGEQYF. The variable domain in full, completed from reference TRBV7-2 and TRBJ2-7, reads GAGVSQSPSNKVTEKGKDVELRCDPISGHTALYWYRQSLGQGLEFLIYFQGNSAPDKSGLPSDRFSAERTGGSVSTLTIQRTQQEDSAVYLCASSLAGRETLGEQYFGPGTRLTVT.

The V and J genes are TRBV7-9 and TRBJ1-6; TCRdb's D gene call, TRBD1, goes unchecked for lack of DNA. Germline-derived CDR1 and CDR2 are SEHNR and FQNEAQ (reference sequence). The CDR3 loop spans 14 amino acids. CDR3 residues: CASSSSRQDSPLHF.

The chain combines TRBV20-1 with TRBJ1-5. The germline CDR1 and CDR2 sequences are DFQATT and SNEGSKA (reference sequence). The CDR3 is 17 amino acids. The CDR3 region is CSAQKGGGGYSNQPQHF.